The 22 T cell receptor beta chains presented below share a single source sample, sequenced in a study of blood T cell repertoires in COVID-19. Profiled with immunoSEQ multiplex PCR; TCRdb holds only in-frame clones, not every one. Of over 55,000 clones in the sample, roughly three quarters were seen once. The sample taken for sequencing was peripheral blood. The receptor source for this set is a human donor in a cohort sampled during active COVID-19.

The V and J genes are TRBV29-1 and TRBJ2-3; 13 nucleotides line up with TRBD2. The CDR3 spans 14 residues. CDR1 is SQVTM and CDR2 is ANQGSEA in the germline V gene. Trimming took 7 bases from V and 2 from J; bases not matched to a gene: 3. The CDR3 DNA reads as TGCAGCGCTGGGACTAGCGGGATCACAGATACGCAGTATTTT. It is translated as CSAGTSGITDTQYF.

The J gene is TRBJ2-7, the V gene TRBV27; 8 bases agree with TRBD1. V dropped 6 bases and J dropped 6; count of bases not matched to a gene: 10. The CDR3 has 14 residues. The germline CDR1 and CDR2 sequences are MNHEY and SMNVEV (reference sequence). CDR3 sequence reads: CASRMDRVGSEQYF. CDR3 nucleotides: TGTGCCAGCAGAATGGACAGGGTGGGTAGCGAGCAGTACTTC.

The V call is TRBV4-1, the J call TRBJ2-1, with TRBD1 matching 8 bases. The germline gives CDR1 MGHRA, CDR2 YSYEKL. This CDR3 is built from 16 residues. After removal of 2 bases from V and 5 bases from J, the junction contained 8 bases not matched to a gene. Here the CDR3 reads CASSQPGQGRNNEQFF. As DNA, the CDR3 is TGCGCCAGCAGCCAACCAGGACAGGGTAGGAACAATGAGCAGTTCTTC.

This clone was counted only a few times. V is TRBV7-2 and J is TRBJ2-7, with D hard to call. The V gene lost 5 bases and the J gene lost 4 bases, with 6 bases spanning the gap. CDR1 is SGHTA, CDR2 FQGNSA, per germline. This CDR3 comprises 11 residues. The CDR3 spells CASSPKYEQYF. As DNA, the CDR3 is TGTGCCAGCAGCCCAAAATACGAGCAGTACTTC.

This sequence joins TRBV4-1 and TRBJ2-7, with D maybe TRBD2 (6 bases). Looked up from germline, CDR1 is MGHRA and CDR2 is YSYEKL. V lost 3 bases to trimming and J lost 2 bases, with 17 bases between them. CDR3 length: 16 residues. CDR3 residues: CASSHLMGGSAYEQYF. DNA of the CDR3: TGCGCCAGCAGCCATTTAATGGGGGGTAGTGCCTACGAGCAGTACTTC.

The sample holds a few counts of this clone. The rearrangement links TRBV23-1 to TRBJ2-7; D gene unclear. TRBV23-1 is designated an ORF whose function remains uncertain. V was pared by 7 bases and J by 0 bases, with 13 bases between. The CDR3 sequence is 14 residues long. CDR3 coding DNA: TGCGCCAGCAAACACGACACGTTCTCCTACGAGCAGTACTTC. Residues: CASKHDTFSYEQYF.

The gene calls are TRBV11-2 and TRBJ2-5; D remains ambiguous. This CDR3 has 15 residues. Trimming took 5 bases from V and 5 from J, leaving 18 bases between them. Germline values: CDR1 SGHAT, CDR2 FQNNGV. The CDR3 reads CASSPRSALRETQYF. CDR3 DNA sequence: TGTGCCAGCAGCCCCCGTTCGGCGTTGAGGGAGACCCAGTACTTC.

In its sample, this clone was seen a few times. V usage is TRBV5-1 and J usage is TRBJ2-3; 8 bases line up with TRBD1. Germline V gives CDR1 SGHRS, CDR2 YFSETQ. CDR3 length: 15 amino acids. J was trimmed by 2 bases and V by 0 bases; bases with no gene match: 2. The CDR3 region has the DNA TGCGCCAGCAGCTTGGGACAGGGGCCCACAGATACGCAGTATTTT. The encoded protein is CASSLGQGPTDTQYF.

V usage is TRBV6-2 or TRBV6-3 and J usage is TRBJ2-6, with 9 bases lining up with TRBD1. Per the germline V gene, CDR1 is MNHEY and CDR2 is SVGEGT. V dropped 5 bases and J dropped 0; count of bases not matched to a gene: 8. CDR3 length: 18 amino acids. CDR3 DNA: TGTGCCAGCAGTGACCGGGACAGGGCCTTCTCTGGGGCCAACGTCCTGACTTTC. Translating gives CASSDRDRAFSGANVLTF.

The chain joins TRBV11-2 to TRBJ2-7, with D tentatively TRBD1 (6 bases). The CDR3 runs to 14 residues. Germline lookup yields CDR1 SGHAT and CDR2 FQNNGV. V was cut by 0 bases and J by 4 bases, with 10 bases left in between. In nucleotides, the CDR3 is TGTGCCAGCAGCTTAGACATTCAGGGGTACGAGCAGTACTTC. Protein sequence: CASSLDIQGYEQYF. Looking up the rest from reference TRBV11-2 and TRBJ2-7 gives the full variable domain: EAGVAQSPRYKIIEKRQSVAFWCNPISGHATLYWYQQILGQGPKLLIQFQNNGVVDDSQLPKDRFSAERLKGVDSTLKIQPAKLEDSAVYLCASSLDIQGYEQYFGPGTRLTVT.

The genes are TRBV6-1 and TRBJ2-1; no clear D gene. This CDR3 contains 13 residues. V was trimmed by 2 bases and J by 9 bases, leaving 11 bases between them. Germline lookup yields CDR1 MNHNS and CDR2 SASEGT. CDR3 nucleotides: TGTGCCAGCAGTGAAACCCAGACAAGTGAGCAGTTCTTC. Its protein product is CASSETQTSEQFF.

This chain joins TRBV20-1 and TRBJ1-1, with 7 bases identical to TRBD1. Germline V gene lookup returns CDR1 DFQATT and CDR2 SNEGSKA (reference sequence). V gave up 3 bases and J gave up 5 bases; unmatched junction bases: 9. CDR3 length equals 14 residues. CDR3 sequence: CSASKSAGGTEAFF. The CDR3 nucleotides read TGCAGTGCTAGTAAGTCCGCAGGGGGGACTGAAGCTTTCTTT.

The J gene is TRBJ1-1, the V gene TRBV6-5; 8 bases agree with TRBD1. V dropped 8 bases and J dropped 2; count of bases not matched to a gene: 7. From germline, CDR1 is MNHEY and CDR2 SVGAGI. The CDR3 consists of 14 residues. CDR3 nucleotides: TGTGCCAGCTTTCTAGGACAGGGAAACACTGAAGCTTTCTTT. Amino acid sequence: CASFLGQGNTEAFF.

The rearrangement links TRBV6-6 to TRBJ1-3; perhaps TRBD1 as D (5 bases). The ends were cut back, 2 bases at V and 0 bases at J, with 11 bases in the middle. Germline-derived CDR1 and CDR2 are MNHNY and SVGAGI (reference sequence). The CDR3 has 16 amino acids. Here the CDR3 reads CASSYGGAASGNTIYF. CDR3 bases: TGTGCCAGCAGTTACGGTGGGGCAGCCTCTGGAAACACCATATATTTT.

This clone was counted a few times. This chain links TRBV2 with TRBJ1-1, with a weak D call TRBD1 (5 bases). Trimming removed 6 bases from V and 0 bases from J, with 11 bases in between. The CDR3 totals 14 residues. Germline CDR1 reads SNHLY; CDR2 reads FYNNEI. CDR3 protein: CASRRTTLNTEAFF. CDR3 nucleotides: TGTGCCAGCAGAAGGACAACCTTGAACACTGAAGCTTTCTTT.

This chain links TRBV4-1 with TRBJ1-6, with unresolved D. Germline values: CDR1 MGHRA, CDR2 YSYEKL. V was cut by 0 bases and J by 10 bases, with 10 bases left in between. The CDR3 contains 14 residues. The CDR3 spells CASSQDRRVSPLHF. Here the CDR3 DNA reads TGCGCCAGCAGCCAAGATCGGAGGGTCTCACCCCTCCACTTT.

V is TRBV28 and J is TRBJ2-3, with a tentative D call TRBD2 (7 bases). The germline V gene has CDR1 MDHEN and CDR2 SYDVKM. Trimming stripped 8 bases from V and 6 bases from J, with 12 bases between. The CDR3 sequence is 12 residues long. CDR3 loop: CASGGATDTQYF. The CDR3 DNA sequence: TGTGCCAGCGGGGGGGCCACGGATACGCAGTATTTT.

V is TRBV9 and J is TRBJ1-2; D remains unclear. Trimming shortened V by 1 base and J by 5 bases, and 9 bases separated the two germline ends. The CDR3 has 13 amino acids. From germline, CDR1 is SGDLS and CDR2 YYNGEE. The CDR3 DNA reads TGTGCCAGCAGCGTATCGACACAGTATGGCTACACCTTC. Protein product: CASSVSTQYGYTF.

CDR3 in DNA: TGTGCCAGCAGTGGGGGGACTTCGGGAAACACCATATATTTT. Translating gives CASSGGTSGNTIYF. The chain couples TRBV2 to TRBJ1-3; possible D gene TRBD1, 5 bases. CDR1 and CDR2 from the germline V gene are SNHLY and FYNNEI. This CDR3 has 14 residues. V lost 4 bases, J lost 4 bases, and 11 bases lay in between.

There are a few counts of this clone. The V gene is TRBV19, the J gene TRBJ2-7, with 9 bases that match TRBD1. CDR1 and CDR2 from the germline V gene are LNHDA and SQIVND (reference sequence). The V segment lost 5 bases and the J segment 2 bases; nucleotides outside the gene matches: 7. This CDR3 is built from 15 residues. The CDR3 is CASSLETGGTYEQYF. CDR3 DNA sequence: TGTGCCAGTAGTCTCGAGACAGGGGGTACCTACGAGCAGTACTTC.

The chain has TRBV5-6 and TRBJ1-1, with 9 nucleotides matching TRBD1. Germline-derived CDR1 and CDR2 are SGHDT and YYEEEE. Trimming took 4 bases from V and 5 from J; bases not matched to a gene: 9. This CDR3 contains 15 residues. CDR3 protein: CASSPPTGGITEAFF. The CDR3 bases are TGTGCCAGCAGCCCTCCCACAGGGGGCATTACTGAAGCTTTCTTT.

The chain combines TRBV7-2 with TRBJ1-5, with TRBD1 matching over 7 bases. The CDR3 sequence is 14 residues long. Germline V lookup: CDR1 SGHTA, CDR2 FQGNSA. Unmatched junction bases numbered 6, after V lost 5 bases and J lost 5 bases. The chain's CDR3 is CASSITGEDQPQHF. CDR3 bases: TGTGCCAGCAGCATTACAGGGGAGGATCAGCCCCAGCATTTT.